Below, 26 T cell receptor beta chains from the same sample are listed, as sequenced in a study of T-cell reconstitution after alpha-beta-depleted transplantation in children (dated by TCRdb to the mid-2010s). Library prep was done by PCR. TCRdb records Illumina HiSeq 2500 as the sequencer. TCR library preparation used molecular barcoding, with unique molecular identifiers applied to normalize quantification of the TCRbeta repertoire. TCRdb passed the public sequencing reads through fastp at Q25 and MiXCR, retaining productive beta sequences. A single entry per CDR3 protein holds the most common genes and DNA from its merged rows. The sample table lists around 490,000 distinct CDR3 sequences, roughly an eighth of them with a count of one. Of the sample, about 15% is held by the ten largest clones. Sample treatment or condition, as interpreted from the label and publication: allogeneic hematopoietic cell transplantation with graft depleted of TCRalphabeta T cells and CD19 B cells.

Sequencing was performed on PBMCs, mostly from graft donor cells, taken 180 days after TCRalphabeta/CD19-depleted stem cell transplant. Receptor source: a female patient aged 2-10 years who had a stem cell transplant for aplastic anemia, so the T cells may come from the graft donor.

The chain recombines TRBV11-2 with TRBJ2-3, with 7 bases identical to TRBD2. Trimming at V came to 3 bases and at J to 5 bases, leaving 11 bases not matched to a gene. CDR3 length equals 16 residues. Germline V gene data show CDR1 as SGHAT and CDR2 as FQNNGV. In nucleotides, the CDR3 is TGTGCCAGCAGCTTGGTCCGGGCTAGCGGAGGAGATACGCAGTATTTT. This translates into CASSLVRASGGDTQYF.

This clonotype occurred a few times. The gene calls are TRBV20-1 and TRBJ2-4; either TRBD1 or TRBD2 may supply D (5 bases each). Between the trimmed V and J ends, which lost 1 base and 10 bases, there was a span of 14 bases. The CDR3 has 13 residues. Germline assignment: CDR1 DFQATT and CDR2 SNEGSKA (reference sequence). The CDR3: CSARAPGTEIQYF. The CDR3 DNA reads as TGCAGTGCTAGAGCCCCCGGGACCGAGATTCAGTACTTC.

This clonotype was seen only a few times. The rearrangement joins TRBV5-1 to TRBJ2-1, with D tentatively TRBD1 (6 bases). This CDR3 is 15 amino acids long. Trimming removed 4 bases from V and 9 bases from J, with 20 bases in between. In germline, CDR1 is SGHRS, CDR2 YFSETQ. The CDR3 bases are TGCGCCAGCAGCCCTGACAGGACCCCCGATTTTGAGCAGTTCTTC. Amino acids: CASSPDRTPDFEQFF.

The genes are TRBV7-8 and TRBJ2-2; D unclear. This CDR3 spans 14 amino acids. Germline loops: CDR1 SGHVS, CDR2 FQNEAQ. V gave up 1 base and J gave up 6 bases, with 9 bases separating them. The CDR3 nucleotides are TGTGCCAGCAGCTTAGACCGGGTCCCCGGGGAGCTGTTTTTT. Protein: CASSLDRVPGELFF.

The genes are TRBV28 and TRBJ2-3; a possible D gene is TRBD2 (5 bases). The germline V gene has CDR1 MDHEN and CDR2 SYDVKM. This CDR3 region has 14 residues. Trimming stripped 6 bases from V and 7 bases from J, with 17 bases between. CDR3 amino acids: CASRVFRGRNTQYF. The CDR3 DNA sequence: TGTGCCAGCAGGGTTTTCAGAGGGAGAAATACGCAGTATTTT.

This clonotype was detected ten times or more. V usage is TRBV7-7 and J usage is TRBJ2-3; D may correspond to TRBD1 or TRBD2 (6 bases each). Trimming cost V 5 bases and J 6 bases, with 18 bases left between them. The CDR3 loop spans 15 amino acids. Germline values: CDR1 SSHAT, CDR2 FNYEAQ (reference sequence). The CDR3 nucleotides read TGTGCCAGCAGCAAGCGAGCGGAGGGGGGTGATACGCAGTATTTT. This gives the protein CASSKRAEGGDTQYF.

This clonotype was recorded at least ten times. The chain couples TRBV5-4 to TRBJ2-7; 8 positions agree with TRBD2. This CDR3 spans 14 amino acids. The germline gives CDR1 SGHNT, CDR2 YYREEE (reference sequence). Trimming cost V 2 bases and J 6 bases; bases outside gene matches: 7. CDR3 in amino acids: CASSLPRGGAEQYF. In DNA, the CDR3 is TGTGCCAGCAGCTTACCCCGGGGGGGAGCCGAGCAGTACTTC.

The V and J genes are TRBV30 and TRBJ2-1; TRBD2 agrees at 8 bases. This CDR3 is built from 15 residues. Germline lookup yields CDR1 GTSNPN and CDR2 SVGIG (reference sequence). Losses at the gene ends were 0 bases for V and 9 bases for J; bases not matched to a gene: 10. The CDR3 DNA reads TGTGCCTGGAGTGTCGTTGGGACTAGGCACACTGAGCAGTTCTTC. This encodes CAWSVVGTRHTEQFF.

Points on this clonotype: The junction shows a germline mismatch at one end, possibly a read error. CDR3 sequence (DNA): TGTGCCACCCTGAGAGGTGACAGGGTGGAGACCGGGGAGCCGTTTTTT. Translating gives CATLRGDRVETGEPFF. The rearrangement joins TRBV15 to TRBJ2-2; 7 positions match TRBD1. Germline lookup yields CDR1 LNHNV and CDR2 YYDKDF (reference sequence). The CDR3 sequence is 16 residues long. Using reference TRBV15 and TRBJ2-2 for the parts outside the CDR3, the full variable domain is DAMVIQNPRYQVTQFGKPVTLSCSQTLNHNVMYWYQQKSSQAPKLLFHYYDKDFNNEADTPDNFQSRRPNTSFCFLDIRSPGLGDTAMYLCATLRGDRVETGEPFFGEGSRLTVL.

The CDR3 bases are TGTGCCAGCAGCTTAGTAGGGACTAGGGCCGCGAACACCGGGGAGCTGTTTTTT. It translates to CASSLVGTRAANTGELFF. This chain joins TRBV11-2 and TRBJ2-2, with TRBD2 matching over 8 bases. After removal of 1 base from V and 0 bases from J, the junction contained 7 bases not matched to a gene. Germline values: CDR1 SGHAT, CDR2 FQNNGV. The CDR3 is 18 residues long.

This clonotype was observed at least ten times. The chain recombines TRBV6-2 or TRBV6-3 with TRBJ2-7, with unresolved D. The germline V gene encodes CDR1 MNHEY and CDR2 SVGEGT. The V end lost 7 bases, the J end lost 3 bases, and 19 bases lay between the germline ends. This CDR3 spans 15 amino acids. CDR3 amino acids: CASKSESPLDYEQYV. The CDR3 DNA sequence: TGTGCCAGCAAGTCGGAATCTCCTCTGGACTACGAGCAGTACGTC.

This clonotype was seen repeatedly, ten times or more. CDR3: CSVSRRGNNEQFF. As DNA, the CDR3 is TGCAGCGTTTCAAGGCGGGGAAACAATGAGCAGTTCTTC. This rearrangement joins TRBV29-1 to TRBJ2-1; a weak D match, TRBD2 (6 bases). Trimming pared 5 bases from V and 5 bases from J, leaving 13 bases between. There are 13 residues in the CDR3. CDR1 is SQVTM and CDR2 is ANQGSEA in the germline V gene.

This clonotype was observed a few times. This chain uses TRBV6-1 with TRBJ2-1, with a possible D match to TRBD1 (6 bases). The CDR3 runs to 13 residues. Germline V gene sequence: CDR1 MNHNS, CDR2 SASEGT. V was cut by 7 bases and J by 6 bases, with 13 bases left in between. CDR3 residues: CASTGQPLNEQFF. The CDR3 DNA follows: TGTGCCAGCACGGGACAACCGCTCAATGAGCAGTTCTTC.

The CDR3 DNA reads as TGCGCCAGCAGCTTACGACAGGGGGCTTCCAACCATTATGGCTACACCTTC. Its translation: CASSLRQGASNHYGYTF. V gene TRBV5-1 combines with J gene TRBJ1-2; 10 nucleotides agree with TRBD1. V was clipped by 2 bases and J by 5 bases; unmatched bases: 12. The CDR3 is 17 residues long. Germline V gene data show CDR1 as SGHRS and CDR2 as YFSETQ.

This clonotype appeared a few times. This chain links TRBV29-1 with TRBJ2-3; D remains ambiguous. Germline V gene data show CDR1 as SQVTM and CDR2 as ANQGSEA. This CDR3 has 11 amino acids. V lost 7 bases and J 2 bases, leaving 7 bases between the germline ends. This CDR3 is CSAEVTDTQYF. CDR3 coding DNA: TGCAGCGCCGAGGTCACAGATACGCAGTATTTT.

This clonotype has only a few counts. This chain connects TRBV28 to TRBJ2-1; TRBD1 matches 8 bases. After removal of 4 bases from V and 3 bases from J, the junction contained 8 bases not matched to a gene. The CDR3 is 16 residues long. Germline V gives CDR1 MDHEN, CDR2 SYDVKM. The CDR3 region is CASSSLQGVVYNEQFF. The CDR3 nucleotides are TGTGCCAGCAGTTCCTTACAGGGGGTAGTCTACAATGAGCAGTTCTTC.

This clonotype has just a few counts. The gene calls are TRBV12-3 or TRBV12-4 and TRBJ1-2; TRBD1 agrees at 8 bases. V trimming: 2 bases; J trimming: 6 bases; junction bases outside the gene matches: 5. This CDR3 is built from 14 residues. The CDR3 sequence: CASSLWTGSHGYTF. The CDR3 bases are TGTGCCAGCAGTTTATGGACAGGGTCCCATGGCTACACCTTC.

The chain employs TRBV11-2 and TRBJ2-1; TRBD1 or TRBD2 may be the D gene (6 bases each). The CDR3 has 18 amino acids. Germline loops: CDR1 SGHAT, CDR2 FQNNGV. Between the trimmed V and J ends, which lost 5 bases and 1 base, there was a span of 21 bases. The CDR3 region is CASSPKAGWGASYNEQFF. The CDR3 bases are TGTGCCAGCAGCCCCAAAGCAGGGTGGGGGGCTTCCTACAATGAGCAGTTCTTC. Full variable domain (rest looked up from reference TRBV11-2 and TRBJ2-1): EAGVAQSPRYKIIEKRQSVAFWCNPISGHATLYWYQQILGQGPKLLIQFQNNGVVDDSQLPKDRFSAERLKGVDSTLKIQPAKLEDSAVYLCASSPKAGWGASYNEQFFGPGTRLTVL.

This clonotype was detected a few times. The CDR3 loop reads CATSDFPSRANEQFF. The CDR3 region has the DNA TGTGCCACCAGTGATTTTCCGTCCAGGGCTAATGAGCAGTTCTTC. V gene TRBV24-1 combines with J gene TRBJ2-1; TRBD1 is a possible D gene (5 bases). The length of the CDR3 is 15 residues. CDR1 KGHDR and CDR2 SFDVKD come from the germline V gene. The ends were cut back, 1 base at V and 7 bases at J, with 13 bases in the middle.

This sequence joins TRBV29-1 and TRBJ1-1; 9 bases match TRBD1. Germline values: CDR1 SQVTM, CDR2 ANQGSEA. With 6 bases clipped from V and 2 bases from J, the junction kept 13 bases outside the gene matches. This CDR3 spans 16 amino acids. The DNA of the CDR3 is TGCAGCGTACCCAGGCGAGACAGGGGGGCAAACACTGAAGCTTTCTTT. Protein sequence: CSVPRRDRGANTEAFF.

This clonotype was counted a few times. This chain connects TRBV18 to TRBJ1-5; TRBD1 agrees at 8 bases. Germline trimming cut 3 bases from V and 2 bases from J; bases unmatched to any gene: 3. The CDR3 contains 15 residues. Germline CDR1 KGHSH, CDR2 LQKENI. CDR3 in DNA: TGTGCCAGCTCACCGATGACAGGGGGCAATCAGCCCCAGCATTTT. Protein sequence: CASSPMTGGNQPQHF.

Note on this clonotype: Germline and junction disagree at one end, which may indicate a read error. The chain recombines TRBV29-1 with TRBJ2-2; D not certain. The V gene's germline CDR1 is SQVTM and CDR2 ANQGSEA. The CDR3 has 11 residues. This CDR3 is CSVEGYGELFF. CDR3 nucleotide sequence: TGCAGCGTAGAAGGGTACGGGGAGCTGTTTTTT.

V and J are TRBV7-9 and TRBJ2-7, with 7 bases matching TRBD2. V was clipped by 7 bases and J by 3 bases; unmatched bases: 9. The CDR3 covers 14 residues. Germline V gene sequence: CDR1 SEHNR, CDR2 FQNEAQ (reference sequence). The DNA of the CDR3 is TGTGCCAGCAACGGGGGGAATTATAGCTACGAGCAGTACTTC. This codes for CASNGGNYSYEQYF.

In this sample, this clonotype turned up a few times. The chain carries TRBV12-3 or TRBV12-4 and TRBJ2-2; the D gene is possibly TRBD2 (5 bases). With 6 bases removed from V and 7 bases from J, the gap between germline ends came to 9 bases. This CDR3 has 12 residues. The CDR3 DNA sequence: TGTGCCAGCAGGCTAGCCCTCGGGGAGCTGTTTTTT. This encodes CASRLALGELFF.

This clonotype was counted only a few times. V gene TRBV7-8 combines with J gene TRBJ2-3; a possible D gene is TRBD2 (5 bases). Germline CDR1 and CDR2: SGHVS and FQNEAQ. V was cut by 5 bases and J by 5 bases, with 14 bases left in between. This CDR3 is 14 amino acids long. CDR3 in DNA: TGTGCCAGCAGCCTCCCCTTGGGGAGAGATACGCAGTATTTT. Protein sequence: CASSLPLGRDTQYF.

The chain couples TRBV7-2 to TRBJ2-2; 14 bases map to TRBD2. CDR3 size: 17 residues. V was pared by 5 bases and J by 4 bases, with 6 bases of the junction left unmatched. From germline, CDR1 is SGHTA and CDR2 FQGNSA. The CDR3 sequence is CASSPTTSGRATGELFF. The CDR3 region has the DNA TGTGCCAGCAGCCCCACGACTAGCGGGAGGGCCACCGGGGAGCTGTTTTTT.